This passage covers 21 T cell receptor beta chains from one sample sequenced in a study of blood T cell repertoires in COVID-19. Here immunoSEQ multiplex PCR was the method, and the copy in TCRdb shows in-frame clones only, minus some. The table lists 85,000 to 130,000 clones, approximately 86% of them singletons. The sample taken for sequencing was PBMCs or T cells enriched from blood (not recorded which). All receptors derive from a woman in her fifties or sixties who had recovered from COVID-19.

The chain combines TRBV19 with TRBJ2-3; 12 nucleotides agree with TRBD2. The length of the CDR3 is 16 residues. Germline assignment: CDR1 LNHDA and CDR2 SQIVND (reference sequence). Germline trimming cut 5 bases from V and 5 bases from J; bases unmatched to any gene: 8. This chain's CDR3 is CASSPASGGALDTQYF. The CDR3 nucleotides are TGTGCCAGTAGTCCCGCTAGCGGGGGGGCGCTAGATACGCAGTATTTT.

The count of this clone is one. The J gene is TRBJ1-1, the V gene TRBV19; D unclear. Germline CDR1 LNHDA, CDR2 SQIVND (reference sequence). The CDR3 covers 14 residues. Trimming took 7 bases from V and 6 from J, leaving 18 bases between them. DNA for the CDR3: TGTGCCAGTACCCACCGGTCCGTCACCGCTGAAGCTTTCTTT. Its protein product is CASTHRSVTAEAFF.

The CDR3 sequence is CAISAMSGASTDTQYF. CDR3 DNA sequence: TGTGCCATCAGTGCCATGTCAGGCGCTAGCACAGATACGCAGTATTTT. The rearrangement joins TRBV10-3 to TRBJ2-3; D remains ambiguous. The germline V gene has CDR1 ENHRY and CDR2 SYGVKD. The CDR3 is 16 amino acids. V shed 4 bases and J shed 0 bases, with 14 bases lying between them.

The V and J genes are TRBV7-6 and TRBJ2-3; perhaps TRBD1 as D (6 bases). V lost 5 bases and J lost 5, with 11 bases in between. The CDR3 spans 13 residues. From germline, CDR1 is SGHVS and CDR2 FNYEAQ. The CDR3 is CASSLRTEDTQYF. CDR3 in DNA: TGTGCCAGCAGCCTAAGGACAGAAGATACGCAGTATTTT. Together with reference TRBV7-6 and TRBJ2-3, the CDR3 gives the full variable domain: GAGVSQSPRYKVTKRGQDVALRCDPISGHVSLYWYRQALGQGPEFLTYFNYEAQQDKSGLPNDRFSAERPEGSISTLTIQRTEQRDSAMYRCASSLRTEDTQYFGPGTRLTVL.

CDR3 coding DNA: TGTGCCAGCAGTTACTCGTCCGGTGAAGCTTTCTTT. Translation gives CASSYSSGEAFF. This chain connects TRBV6-5 to TRBJ1-1; D unresolved. Germline-derived CDR1 and CDR2 are MNHEY and SVGAGI. The CDR3 has 12 residues. Trimming took 0 bases from V and 7 from J, leaving 6 bases between them.

CDR3 nucleotide sequence: TGTGCCAGTAGGGATTTTTCGCGGGGTCAGGAGACCCAGTACTTC. This translates into CASRDFSRGQETQYF. This chain uses TRBV19 with TRBJ2-5, with TRBD2 as a possible D gene (6 bases). From germline, CDR1 is LNHDA and CDR2 SQIVND (reference sequence). Trimming removed 6 bases at V and 5 bases at J, with 19 bases between. The CDR3 spans 15 residues.

The chain uses TRBV3-1 (or the pseudogene TRBV3-2) and TRBJ2-7; D might be TRBD2 (6 bases). CDR1 LGHDT and CDR2 YNNKEL come from the germline V gene (reference sequence). Trimming stripped 1 base from V and 2 bases from J, with 15 bases between. The CDR3 runs 16 residues. CDR3 loop: CASSQVAAGRTYEQYF. Here the CDR3 DNA reads TGTGCCAGCAGCCAAGTTGCAGCGGGTAGGACCTACGAGCAGTACTTC.

This chain joins TRBV3-1 (or the pseudogene TRBV3-2) and TRBJ2-2; a weak D match, TRBD2 (6 bases). The CDR3 runs 16 residues. Germline assignment: CDR1 LGHDT and CDR2 YNNKEL (reference sequence). Trimming shortened V by 2 bases and J by 4 bases, and 14 bases separated the two germline ends. CDR3 in amino acids: CASSQTSPGVTGELFF. In DNA, the CDR3 is TGTGCCAGCAGCCAAACTAGCCCAGGAGTCACCGGGGAGCTGTTTTTT.

The rearrangement joins TRBV7-2 to TRBJ2-7; 12 nucleotides agree with TRBD1. The germline V gene has CDR1 SGHTA and CDR2 FQGNSA. This CDR3 is 16 amino acids long. V lost 4 bases to trimming and J lost 6 bases; unmatched junction nucleotides: 10. The CDR3 region is CASSSSMGQGAVEQYF. CDR3 nucleotides: TGTGCCAGCAGCTCTAGCATGGGACAGGGGGCCGTCGAGCAGTACTTC.

The J gene is TRBJ2-5, the V gene TRBV1; the table's D call TRBD2 went unverified against the DNA. TRBV1 constitutes a pseudogene. This CDR3 has 13 residues. Written as DNA, the CDR3 is TGCACCAGCAGCCAAGCCTTCGTGGAGACCCAGTACTTC. Encoded protein: CTSSQAFVETQYF.

This rearrangement joins TRBV9 to TRBJ1-1, with TRBD1 as a possible D gene (5 bases). The CDR3 has 14 amino acids. Germline loops: CDR1 SGDLS, CDR2 YYNGEE. Between the trimmed V and J ends, which lost 4 bases and 1 base, there was a span of 11 bases. CDR3 sequence reads: CASSSQGANTEAFF. The CDR3 coding sequence is TGTGCCAGCAGCTCCCAAGGGGCGAACACTGAAGCTTTCTTT.

The V call is TRBV6-4, the J call TRBJ2-3, with D tentatively TRBD1 (6 bases). The germline V gene encodes CDR1 MRHNA and CDR2 SNTAGT. V lost 4 bases to trimming and J lost 5 bases, with 10 bases between them. The CDR3 spans 13 residues. CDR3 DNA: TGTGCCAGCAGTGTACAGGGTGGAGATACGCAGTATTTT. It specifies CASSVQGGDTQYF.

This clone appeared once. The chain couples TRBV3-1 (or the pseudogene TRBV3-2) to TRBJ1-1; 11 bases are shared with TRBD1. The CDR3 is 14 amino acids. V lost 6 bases to trimming and J lost 7 bases; unmatched junction nucleotides: 7. Germline lookup yields CDR1 LGHDT and CDR2 YNNKEL (reference sequence). The CDR3 coding sequence is TGTGCCAGCAGACGGGGACAGGGGGTCGGTGAAGCTTTCTTT. It yields the protein CASRRGQGVGEAFF.

The CDR3 protein is CASSPVGGYTNEQYF. For the CDR3, the DNA is TGTGCCAGCAGTCCCGTAGGGGGTTACACCAACGAGCAGTACTTC. J is TRBJ2-7 and V is TRBV28, with a tentative D call TRBD1 (6 bases). CDR1 and CDR2 from the germline V gene are MDHEN and SYDVKM. The CDR3 extends over 15 amino acids. V was shortened by 5 bases and J by 5 bases, with 19 bases between the two germline ends.

The V and J genes are TRBV2 and TRBJ1-5; 10 bases map to TRBD1. Germline V gene data show CDR1 as SNHLY and CDR2 as FYNNEI. V dropped 6 bases and J dropped 3; count of bases not matched to a gene: 11. The CDR3 extends over 17 amino acids. The CDR3, as DNA: TGTGCCAGCAGGTGGTACCCGGACAGGGGGTCCAATCAGCCCCAGCATTTT. It specifies CASRWYPDRGSNQPQHF. Full variable domain (missing parts from reference TRBV2 and TRBJ1-5): EPEVTQTPSHQVTQMGQEVILRCVPISNHLYFYWYRQILGQKVEFLVSFYNNEISEKSEIFDDQFSVERPDGSNFTLKIRSTKLEDSAMYFCASRWYPDRGSNQPQHFGDGTRLSIL.

This rearrangement joins TRBV5-1 to TRBJ2-1, with 8 nucleotides matching TRBD1. V dropped 1 base and J dropped 6; count of bases not matched to a gene: 9. CDR1 is SGHRS and CDR2 is YFSETQ in the germline V gene. This CDR3 is built from 16 residues. The CDR3 spells CASSLFGQGQGNEQFF. For the CDR3, the DNA is TGCGCCAGCAGCTTGTTCGGACAGGGTCAGGGCAATGAGCAGTTCTTC.

This chain uses TRBV7-8 with TRBJ1-1; 8 positions match TRBD1. Germline CDR1 is SGHVS and CDR2 is FQNEAQ. The CDR3 consists of 15 residues. After removal of 3 bases from V and 6 bases from J, the junction contained 9 bases not matched to a gene. The DNA for the CDR3 is TGTGCCAGCAGCTTGAGGACAGGGTGGATGGCTGAAGCTTTCTTT. Its translation is CASSLRTGWMAEAFF.

The chain employs TRBV27 and TRBJ2-2, with D possibly matching TRBD2 (6 bases). The CDR3 covers 13 residues. The V and J ends lost 7 bases and 0 bases respectively, with 6 bases between them. Germline CDR1 MNHEY, CDR2 SMNVEV (reference sequence). Here the CDR3 reads CASIAANTGELFF. The CDR3 DNA follows: TGTGCCAGCATAGCGGCGAACACCGGGGAGCTGTTTTTT.

This clone was found once. V and J are TRBV3-1 (or the pseudogene TRBV3-2) and TRBJ2-7, with D possibly TRBD2 on 6 matching bases. The CDR3 sequence is 14 residues long. V shed 1 base and J shed 3 bases, with 10 bases lying between them. Germline V lookup: CDR1 LGHDT, CDR2 YNNKEL (reference sequence). The CDR3 here is CASSQATRLYEQYF. CDR3 bases: TGTGCCAGCAGCCAAGCGACTAGGCTCTACGAGCAGTACTTC.

The V call is TRBV28, the J call TRBJ1-6; the D gene is possibly TRBD1 (5 bases). Trimming shortened V by 3 bases and J by 7 bases, and 13 bases separated the two germline ends. Germline V gene lookup returns CDR1 MDHEN and CDR2 SYDVKM. This CDR3 spans 15 amino acids. The CDR3 DNA sequence: TGTGCCAGCAGTTTCGCTCAGGGTAGGAATTCACCCCTCCACTTT. Residues: CASSFAQGRNSPLHF.

V and J are TRBV24-1 and TRBJ2-3, with D possibly matching TRBD1 (5 bases). V was shortened by 1 base and J by 1 base, with 5 bases between the two germline ends. In germline, CDR1 is KGHDR, CDR2 SFDVKD. The CDR3 spans 14 residues. The CDR3 reads CATSDFRGTDTQYF. CDR3 DNA: TGTGCCACCAGTGATTTCAGGGGCACAGATACGCAGTATTTT.